The rows below give T cell receptor beta chains drawn from one sample of a study of breast tumors, draining lymph nodes, adjacent tissues. TCRdb fed the multiplex PCR reads into MiXCR, producing one record per CDR3 protein. The data contain about 230,000 distinct CDR3 sequences, about 34% of them singletons. The sample consisted of axillary lymph node tissue. These receptors were collected from a female donor with breast cancer. Some clones in this sample may be carry-over from other donors' samples. Each CDR3 is given with its conserved first and last residue. A D gene is named only where the DNA matches it firmly. Some rows mark clone size as missing; the rest say once, few, many or name a class of expanded clone.

v_call	j_call	d_call	clone_size	cdr3_aa	cdr3_nt
TRBV20-1	TRBJ2-3	TRBD2	many	CSAPRGLAGALSTDTQYF	TGCAGTGCCCCCAGGGGGCTAGCGGGAGCCCTTAGCACAGATACGCAGTATTTT
TRBV29-1	TRBJ1-2	.	.	CSSSGGEGYTF	TGCAGCTCTAGCGGGGGAGAGGGCTACACCTTC
TRBV6-1	TRBJ2-7	TRBD2	.	CASFPEYSSGRGRTYEQYF	TGTGCCAGCTTCCCAGAGTATTCTAGCGGGAGAGGTAGAACCTACGAGCAGTACTTC
TRBV9	TRBJ1-4	.	.	CASSGQPNEKLFF	TGTGCCAGCAGCGGACAGCCGAATGAAAAACTGTTTTTT
TRBV7-6	TRBJ2-1	TRBD2	many	CASSPTTSPYNEQFF	TGTGCCAGCAGCCCGACGACTAGCCCCTACAATGAGCAGTTCTTC
TRBV27	TRBJ1-5	.	many	CASSSQGGEPQHF	TGTGCCAGCAGTTCACAGGGTGGGGAGCCCCAGCATTTT
TRBV6-2/TRBV6-3	TRBJ2-7	.	many	CASSRTAYEQYF	TGTGCCAGCAGCAGGACAGCCTACGAGCAGTACTTC
TRBV9	TRBJ2-7	.	many	CASSVQEGEQYF	TGTGCCAGCAGCGTACAGGAGGGCGAGCAGTACTTC
TRBV28	TRBJ2-5	.	many	CAPPGERQETQYF	TGTGCCCCCCCAGGCGAGCGTCAAGAGACCCAGTACTTC
TRBV6-2/TRBV6-3	TRBJ2-3	TRBD2	.	CASSFTSLAGGPGDTQYF	TGTGCCAGCAGTTTTACCTCTCTAGCGGGAGGGCCCGGAGATACGCAGTATTTT
TRBV2	TRBJ2-3	.	many	CASRAGRTDTQYF	TGTGCCAGCAGGGCCGGCCGTACAGATACGCAGTATTTT
TRBV5-6	TRBJ1-3	TRBD1	many	CASSLRQGVSGNTIYF	TGTGCCAGCAGCTTGAGACAGGGAGTCTCTGGAAACACCATATATTTT
TRBV19	TRBJ2-1	TRBD2	many	CASSPTAGRNEQFF	TGTGCCAGTAGCCCCACCGCCGGGAGGAATGAGCAGTTCTTC
TRBV24-1	TRBJ2-2	.	many	CATSDLPRGNTGELFF	TGTGCCACCAGTGATCTACCGCGAGGGAACACCGGGGAGCTGTTTTTT
TRBV12-3/TRBV12-4	TRBJ1-2	TRBD1	many	CASRQTGGEVSYGYTF	TGTGCCAGCAGGCAAACAGGGGGCGAGGTAAGCTATGGCTACACCTTC
TRBV15	TRBJ2-6	.	few	CATSRDSGAGANVLTF	TGTGCCACCAGCAGGGACAGCGGGGCTGGGGCCAACGTCCTGACTTTC
TRBV20-1	TRBJ2-7	.	many	CSARIVDEQYF	TGCAGTGCTAGGATCGTCGACGAGCAGTACTTC
TRBV4-1	TRBJ2-3	.	many	CASSQFPGSGSDTQYF	TGCGCCAGCAGCCAATTTCCGGGGTCTGGGTCAGATACGCAGTATTTT
TRBV20-1	TRBJ2-5	TRBD2	.	CSAREGASGSETQYF	TGCAGTGCTAGAGAGGGGGCTAGCGGGAGCGAGACCCAGTACTTC
TRBV7-2	TRBJ2-1	.	many	CASSLEPRRASYNEQFF	TGTGCCAGCAGCTTAGAGCCGAGACGAGCCTCCTACAATGAGCAGTTCTTC
TRBV4-1	TRBJ1-4	TRBD1	many	CASSQGSTGVYEKLFF	TGCGCCAGCAGCCAGGGGTCGACAGGGGTATACGAAAAACTGTTTTTT
TRBV15	TRBJ2-2	.	.	CATSSRTLPNTGELFF	TGTGCCACCAGCAGTCGAACCCTTCCCAACACCGGGGAGCTGTTTTTT
TRBV6-1	TRBJ2-7	TRBD2	many	CASRAGTSGLYEQYF	TGTGCCAGCAGGGCCGGGACTAGCGGGTTATACGAGCAGTACTTC
TRBV12-3/TRBV12-4	TRBJ1-1	.	.	CASRGLTGGGTEAFF	TGTGCCAGCAGAGGTTTAACGGGAGGAGGCACTGAAGCTTTCTTT
TRBV30	TRBJ2-5	.	many	CAWSAPGGPETQYF	TGTGCCTGGAGCGCCCCCGGGGGCCCAGAGACCCAGTACTTC
TRBV24-1	TRBJ1-2	.	many	CATSDWLGYGYTF	TGTGCCACCAGTGATTGGTTAGGGTATGGCTACACCTTC
TRBV12-3/TRBV12-4	TRBJ1-2	TRBD1	many	CASSLGTGLSYGYTF	TGTGCCAGCAGTTTGGGGACAGGGTTAAGCTATGGCTACACCTTC
TRBV20-1	TRBJ1-2	.	.	CSARRYHRGPFEYGYTF	TGCAGTGCTAGACGTTATCACCGTGGACCGTTTGAGTATGGCTACACCTTC
TRBV7-7	TRBJ2-5	.	medium-sized	CASSSTQGGTQYF	TGTGCTAGCAGTTCAACACAGGGTGGGACCCAGTACTTC
TRBV30	TRBJ1-1	.	.	CAWSRLRGNTEAFF	TGTGCCTGGAGTAGGTTGAGGGGCAACACTGAAGCTTTCTTT
TRBV19	TRBJ2-2	.	.	CASSIHGELFF	TGTGCCAGTAGTATACACGGGGAGCTGTTTTTT
TRBV11-2	TRBJ2-7	.	.	CASSLPGTSIYERYF	TGTGCCAGCAGCTTACCCGGGACTTCTATCTACGAGCGGTACTTC
TRBV24-1	TRBJ1-1	TRBD1	.	CATSAGQSTFF	TGTGCCACCAGCGCGGGACAGTCGACTTTCTTT
TRBV7-3	TRBJ2-5	.	.	CASSLAGKETQYF	TGTGCCAGCAGCTTGGCGGGCAAAGAGACCCAGTACTTC
TRBV10-3	TRBJ1-5	.	many	CAISDGGEQPQHF	TGTGCCATCAGTGACGGGGGGGAACAGCCCCAGCATTTT
TRBV29-1	TRBJ2-1	.	.	CSVRQGGEQFF	TGCAGCGTAAGACAGGGAGGTGAGCAGTTCTTC
TRBV2	TRBJ1-1	.	few	CASSVSLNTEAFF	TGTGCCAGCAGTGTCTCATTGAACACTGAAGCTTTCTTT
TRBV11-2	TRBJ2-7	.	many	CASMGLRGEQYF	TGTGCCAGCATGGGACTCCGAGGGGAGCAGTACTTC
TRBV2	TRBJ1-6	TRBD1	many	CASSVTGGGSYNSPLHF	TGTGCCAGCAGTGTCACAGGGGGGGGCTCCTATAATTCACCCCTCCACTTT
TRBV7-6	TRBJ1-4	.	many	CASSLESVRVSF	TGTGCCAGCAGCTTAGAATCGGTGCGGGTCTCCTTC
TRBV27	TRBJ2-7	TRBD2	many	CASSSPTSGSYEQYF	TGTGCCAGCAGTTCCCCTACTAGCGGGAGTTACGAGCAGTACTTC
TRBV5-4	TRBJ2-7	.	many	CASSRAGSYEQYF	TGTGCCAGTAGTCGAGCAGGGAGCTACGAGCAGTACTTC
TRBV11-2	TRBJ1-5	.	.	CASSAHVGSYMYSNQPQHF	TGTGCCAGCAGCGCCCACGTGGGCTCCTATATGTATAGCAATCAGCCCCAGCATTTT
TRBV29-1	TRBJ2-3	.	many	CSVGGFADTQYF	TGCAGCGTTGGGGGGTTCGCAGATACGCAGTATTTT
TRBV12-3/TRBV12-4	TRBJ2-7	.	.	CASSQNRATGELEEQYF	TGTGCCAGCAGCCAAAACAGGGCCACCGGGGAGCTTGAGGAGCAGTACTTC
TRBV18	TRBJ2-7	.	many	CASSPRQGTYEQYF	TGTGCCAGCTCACCACGGCAGGGCACCTACGAGCAGTACTTC
TRBV20-1	TRBJ2-3	TRBD2	.	CGATVASGSLRAGTQYF	TGCGGTGCTACGGTGGCTAGCGGGAGCCTTAGGGCAGGTACGCAGTATTTT
TRBV2	TRBJ2-7	.	many	CASNKDLDEQYF	TGTGCCAGCAATAAGGACCTCGACGAGCAGTACTTC
TRBV5-1	TRBJ2-7	TRBD2	many	CASSLGLADPRGQYF	TGCGCCAGCAGCTTAGGCCTAGCGGACCCTCGGGGGCAGTACTTC
TRBV6-5	TRBJ2-3	TRBD2	many	CASSYSTSGVASDTQYF	TGTGCCAGCAGTTACAGTACTAGCGGAGTAGCCTCAGATACGCAGTATTTT
TRBV6-5	TRBJ2-1	.	many	CACGDTAGGQFF	TGTGCCTGTGGGGATACCGCTGGTGGGCAGTTCTTC
TRBV9	TRBJ2-5	TRBD2	.	CASSVNPGGTSGKEAQYF	TGTGCCAGCAGCGTTAACCCGGGGGGGACTAGCGGGAAGGAGGCCCAGTACTTC
TRBV7-9	TRBJ2-4	TRBD2	many	CASSLIAGGRNIQYF	TGTGCCAGCAGCTTAATAGCGGGGGGGCGAAACATTCAGTACTTC
TRBV7-9	TRBJ1-3	.	.	CASGSTGYGNTIYF	TGTGCCAGCGGCTCCACAGGGTATGGAAACACCATATATTTT
TRBV19	TRBJ1-2	TRBD1	many	CASASRDRVRSYGYTF	TGTGCCAGCGCGTCCCGGGACAGGGTACGAAGCTATGGCTACACCTTC
TRBV5-1	TRBJ2-3	.	many	CASSLPLQGRTDTQYF	TGCGCCAGCAGCTTGCCCCTACAGGGTAGAACAGATACGCAGTATTTT
TRBV10-2	TRBJ1-5	TRBD1	.	CASSGGQNQPQHF	TGCGCCAGCAGTGGGGGACAGAATCAGCCCCAGCATTTT
TRBV6-1	TRBJ1-2	.	once	CASSPEGGNTF	TGTGCCAGCAGTCCTGAAGGGGGAAACACCTTC
TRBV12-3/TRBV12-4	TRBJ1-5	.	once	CASSFSARGNEHF	TGTGCCAGCAGTTTCTCGGCTAGGGGCAATGAGCATTTT
TRBV7-2	TRBJ2-1	.	many	CASSFGPKGLVGNEQFF	TGTGCCAGCAGCTTTGGACCCAAGGGGTTGGTGGGCAATGAGCAGTTCTTC